This TCR beta chain was observed in a study of CD8+ T cells in alopecia areata. CDR1 and CDR2 from the germline V gene are SNHLY and FYNNEI. This CDR3 has 16 residues. V lost 7 bases, J lost 7 bases, and 10 bases stayed unmatched. After isolation, RNA underwent reverse transcription to generate cDNA as the sequencing template. TCRdb keeps only in-frame clones here, not all; method: immunoSEQ multiplex PCR. The sample shows around 190,000 clones, under 70% of them seen only once. Treatment reported: oral pan-JAK inhibitor, 5-10 mg twice daily. The chain carries TRBV2 and TRBJ1-6; TRBD1 aligns across 10 bases. This TCR was sampled from a human donor with alopecia areata. Source: CD4+ T cells sorted from blood, taken at week 4, from a patient treated with tofacitinib. The CDR3 is CASNHGDRGANSPLHF. The CDR3 DNA reads TGTGCCAGCAATCACGGGGACAGGGGTGCAAATTCACCCCTCCACTTT. The complete variable domain, with remaining parts taken from reference TRBV2 and TRBJ1-6, reads EPEVTQTPSHQVTQMGQEVILRCVPISNHLYFYWYRQILGQKVEFLVSFYNNEISEKSEIFDDQFSVERPDGSNFTLKIRSTKLEDSAMYFCASNHGDRGANSPLHFGNGTRLTVT.